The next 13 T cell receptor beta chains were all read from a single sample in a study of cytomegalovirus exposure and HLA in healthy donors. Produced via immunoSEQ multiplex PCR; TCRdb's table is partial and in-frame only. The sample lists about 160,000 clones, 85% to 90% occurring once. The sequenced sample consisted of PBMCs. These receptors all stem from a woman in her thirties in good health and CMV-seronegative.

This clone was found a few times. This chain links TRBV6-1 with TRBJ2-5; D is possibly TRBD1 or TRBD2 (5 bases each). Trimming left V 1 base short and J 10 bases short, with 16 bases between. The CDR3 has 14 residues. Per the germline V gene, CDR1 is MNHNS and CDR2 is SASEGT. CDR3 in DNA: TGTGCCAGCAGTGAAGGAGGGGTTACAAAGGACCAGTACTTC. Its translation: CASSEGGVTKDQYF.

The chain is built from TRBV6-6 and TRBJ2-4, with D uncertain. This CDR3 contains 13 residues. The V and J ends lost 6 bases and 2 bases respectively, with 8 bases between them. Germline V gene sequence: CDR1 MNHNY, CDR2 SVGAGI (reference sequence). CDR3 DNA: TGTGCCAGCAGCCTCGGAACCAAAAACATTCAGTACTTC. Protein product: CASSLGTKNIQYF.

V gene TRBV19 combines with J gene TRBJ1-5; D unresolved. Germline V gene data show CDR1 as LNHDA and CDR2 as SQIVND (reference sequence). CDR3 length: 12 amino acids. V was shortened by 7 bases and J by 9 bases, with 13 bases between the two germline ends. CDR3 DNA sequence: TGTGCCAGTACCTCAGGCGGGCCGCCCCAGCATTTT. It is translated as CASTSGGPPQHF. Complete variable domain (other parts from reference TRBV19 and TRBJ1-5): DGGITQSPKYLFRKEGQNVTLSCEQNLNHDAMYWYRQDPGQGLRLIYYSQIVNDFQKGDIAEGYSVSREKKESFPLTVTSAQKNPTAFYLCASTSGGPPQHFGDGTRLSIL.

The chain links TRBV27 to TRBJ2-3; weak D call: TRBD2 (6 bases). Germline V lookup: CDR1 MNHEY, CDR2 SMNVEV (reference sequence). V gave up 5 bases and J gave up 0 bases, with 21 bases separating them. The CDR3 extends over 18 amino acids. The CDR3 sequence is CASSLFGGEDPSTDTQYF. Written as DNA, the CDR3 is TGTGCCAGCAGTCTTTTCGGGGGAGAGGATCCTAGCACAGATACGCAGTATTTT.

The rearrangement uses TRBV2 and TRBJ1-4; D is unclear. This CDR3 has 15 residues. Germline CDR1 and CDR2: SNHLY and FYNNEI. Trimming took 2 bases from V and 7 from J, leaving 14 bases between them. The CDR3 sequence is CASSEYLPVGEKLFF. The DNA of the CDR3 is TGTGCCAGCAGTGAATATCTCCCAGTTGGTGAAAAACTGTTTTTT.

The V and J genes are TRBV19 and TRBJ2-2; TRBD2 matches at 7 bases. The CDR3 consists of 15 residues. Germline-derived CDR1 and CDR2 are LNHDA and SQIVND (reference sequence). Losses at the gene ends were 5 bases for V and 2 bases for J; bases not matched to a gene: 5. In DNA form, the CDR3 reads TGTGCCAGTAGTCGGACGGGAGGCAACACCGGGGAGCTGTTTTTT. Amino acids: CASSRTGGNTGELFF.

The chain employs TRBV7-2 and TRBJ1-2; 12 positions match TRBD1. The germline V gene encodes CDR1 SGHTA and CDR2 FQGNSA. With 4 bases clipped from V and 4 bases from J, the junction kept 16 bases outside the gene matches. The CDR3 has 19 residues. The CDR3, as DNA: TGTGCCAGCAGCTCACCCGACGGGACAGGGGGCAGGGATAGCTATGGCTACACCTTC. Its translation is CASSSPDGTGGRDSYGYTF.

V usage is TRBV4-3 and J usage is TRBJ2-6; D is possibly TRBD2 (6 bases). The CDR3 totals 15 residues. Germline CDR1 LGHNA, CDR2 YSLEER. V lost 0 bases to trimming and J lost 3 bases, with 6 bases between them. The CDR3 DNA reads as TGCGCCAGCAGCCAAGAGGGACTTGGGGCCAACGTCCTGACTTTC. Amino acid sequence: CASSQEGLGANVLTF.

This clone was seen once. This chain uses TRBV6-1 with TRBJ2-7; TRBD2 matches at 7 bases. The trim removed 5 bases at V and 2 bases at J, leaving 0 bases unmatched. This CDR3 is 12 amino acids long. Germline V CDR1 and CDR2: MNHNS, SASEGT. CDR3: CASSLAAYEQYF. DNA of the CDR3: TGTGCCAGCAGTCTAGCGGCCTACGAGCAGTACTTC.

The CDR3 nucleotides are TGTGCCAGCAGCCCCGCAGGCCCAAGCGCCTACGAGCAGTACTTC. The encoded protein is CASSPAGPSAYEQYF. This rearrangement joins TRBV11-2 to TRBJ2-7; no firm D call. V was clipped by 5 bases and J by 2 bases, with 16 bases between them. This CDR3 contains 15 residues. Germline CDR1 and CDR2: SGHAT and FQNNGV. Supplemented by reference TRBV11-2 and TRBJ2-7, the full variable domain reads EAGVAQSPRYKIIEKRQSVAFWCNPISGHATLYWYQQILGQGPKLLIQFQNNGVVDDSQLPKDRFSAERLKGVDSTLKIQPAKLEDSAVYLCASSPAGPSAYEQYFGPGTRLTVT.

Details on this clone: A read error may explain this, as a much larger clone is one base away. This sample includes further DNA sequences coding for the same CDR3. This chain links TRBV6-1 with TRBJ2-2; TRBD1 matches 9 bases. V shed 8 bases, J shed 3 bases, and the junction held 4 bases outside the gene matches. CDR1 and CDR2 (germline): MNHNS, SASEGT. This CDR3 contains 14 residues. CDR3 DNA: TGTGCCAGCCATGACAGGGGGGACACCGGGGAGCTGTTTTTT. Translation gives CASHDRGDTGELFF.

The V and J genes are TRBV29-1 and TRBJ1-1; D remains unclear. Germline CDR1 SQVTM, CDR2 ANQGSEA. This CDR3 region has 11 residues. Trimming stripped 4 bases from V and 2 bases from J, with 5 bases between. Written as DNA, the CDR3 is TGCAGCGTTGTGTTTAACACTGAAGCTTTCTTT. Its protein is CSVVFNTEAFF.

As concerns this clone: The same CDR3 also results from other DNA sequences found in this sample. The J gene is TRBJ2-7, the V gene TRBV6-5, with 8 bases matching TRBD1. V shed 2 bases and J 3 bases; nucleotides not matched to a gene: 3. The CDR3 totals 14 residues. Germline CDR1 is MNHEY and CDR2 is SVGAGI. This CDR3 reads CASSYRDRGYEQYF. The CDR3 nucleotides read TGTGCCAGCAGTTACCGAGACAGGGGCTACGAGCAGTACTTC.